One sample yielded the 5 T cell receptor beta chains listed below, sequenced in a study of vaccination and CD4 T cells after COVID-19. Cultured CD4+ T-cell DNA underwent Oncomine TCR Beta short-read sequencing. TCRdb re-called the PCR reads with MiXCR, one entry per CDR3 protein. The data contain 15,000 or so distinct CDR3 sequences, about three fifths of them singletons. No antigens are known for them. Specified treatment: roughly 11-day PBMC culture with coronavirus spike peptide pools or control peptides (ViraFEST assay). The sequenced sample consisted of CD4+ T cells from blood, cultured in vitro. All receptors derive from a human donor who had recovered from COVID-19.

The CDR3 loop is CASSSQQLGELFF. The CDR3 coding sequence is TGTGCCAGCAGCTCGCAGCAGCTTGGGGAGCTGTTTTTT. The chain uses TRBV7-2 and TRBJ2-2; D is unresolved. The germline CDR1 and CDR2 sequences are SGHTA and FQGNSA. Trimming shortened V by 4 bases and J by 8 bases, and 11 bases separated the two germline ends. This CDR3 is 13 amino acids long.

This clonotype has only a few counts. This rearrangement joins TRBV15 to TRBJ2-3; TRBD2 aligns across 7 bases. The CDR3 is 16 residues long. The ends lost 1 base at V and 0 bases at J; junction bases unmatched: 4. Germline V lookup: CDR1 LNHNV, CDR2 YYDKDF (reference sequence). CDR3 nucleotides: TGTGCCACCAGCAGAGCACTAGCGCGTAGCACAGATACGCAGTATTTT. Its protein product is CATSRALARSTDTQYF.

V usage is TRBV28 and J usage is TRBJ2-7; 7 bases align to TRBD1. From germline, CDR1 is MDHEN and CDR2 SYDVKM. This CDR3 region has 14 residues. J lost 4 bases, V lost 3 bases, and 6 bases had no gene match. CDR3 nucleotide sequence: TGTGCCAGCAGTTTTGTGGACAGGAAATACGAGCAGTACTTC. Protein sequence: CASSFVDRKYEQYF.

The V and J genes are TRBV30 and TRBJ2-7; D might be TRBD1 (5 bases). The CDR3 is 12 residues long. CDR1 is GTSNPN and CDR2 is SVGIG in the germline V gene (reference sequence). The germline V and J ends were trimmed by 0 bases and 4 bases, with 7 bases remaining between them. CDR3 residues: CAWSVQGYEQYF. DNA for the CDR3: TGTGCCTGGAGTGTCCAGGGTTACGAGCAGTACTTC.

The chain combines TRBV18 with TRBJ1-5; D remains unclear. Per the germline V gene, CDR1 is KGHSH and CDR2 is LQKENI. This CDR3 has 13 amino acids. Trimming removed 2 bases at V and 4 bases at J, with 6 bases between. The CDR3, as DNA: TGTGCCAGCTCACCATCGGAGAATCAGCCCCAGCATTTT. Protein product: CASSPSENQPQHF. The variable domain in full, with the rest retrieved from reference TRBV18 and TRBJ1-5, is NAGVMQNPRHLVRRRGQEARLRCSPMKGHSHVYWYRQLPEEGLKFMVYLQKENIIDESGMPKERFSAEFPKEGPSILRIQQVVRGDSAAYFCASSPSENQPQHFGDGTRLSIL.